The entry that follows covers one T cell receptor beta chain sequence. This sample is part of a study of Ad26.COV2.S vaccination and SARS-CoV-2 variants. Trimming pared 7 bases from V and 6 bases from J, leaving 14 bases between. From germline, CDR1 is KGHDR and CDR2 SFDVKD. The CDR3 has 13 amino acids. Stated treatment: some 20 received Ad26.COV2.S at low or high dose, single or two shots; about five received placebo; per-sample allocation not given. Collection of the samples took place on day 63 after the first injection of vaccine or placebo. Data came from immunoSEQ multiplex PCR; TCRdb stores just in-frame clones and leaves some out. The sample contains hundreds of thousands of clones, 80% to 95% of which appear only once.

This material consisted of peripheral blood, taken in a trial of Ad26.COV2.S vaccine versus placebo. The origin of this receptor is a person between 18 and 60 years old who received the Ad26.COV2.S COVID-19 vaccine or a placebo. The chain links TRBV24-1 to TRBJ1-1; a possible D gene is TRBD1 (6 bases). CDR3 DNA sequence: TGTGCCACCAGGGGGTCCGGGACATCTGAAGCTTTCTTT. Residues: CATRGSGTSEAFF.